This T cell receptor (beta chain) was sequenced for a study of blood T cell repertoires in COVID-19. V shed 1 base and J 5 bases; nucleotides not matched to a gene: 4. The V gene's germline CDR1 is SGHDT and CDR2 YYEEEE. The CDR3 extends over 14 amino acids. Sequencing used immunoSEQ multiplex PCR; TCRdb keeps in-frame clones, though not all of them. The table records about 210,000 clones, approximately 80% of them present only once. The material sequenced was PBMCs or T cells enriched from blood (not recorded which). The V gene is TRBV5-6, the J gene TRBJ2-7; TRBD1 matches at 9 bases. The sequence came from a woman in her 50s with acute COVID-19. The CDR3 reads CASSLLDRGHEQYF. CDR3 in DNA: TGTGCCAGCAGCTTGTTGGACAGGGGCCACGAGCAGTACTTC.